This T cell receptor (beta chain) was found in a study of identical twins. The authors used template switching to add a universal primer site and gave cDNA unique molecular identifiers. TCRdb independently ran MiXCR on the 5' RACE reads; one entry per CDR3 protein. The data hold 450,000 or so distinct CDR3 sequences, with 13% to 15% observed a single time. Germline lookup yields CDR1 SGHDN and CDR2 FVKESK. V shed 7 bases and J shed 3 bases, with 10 bases lying between them. The CDR3 extends over 12 amino acids. These data were also reused for a study on yellow fever vaccine responses in identical twins.

This receptor was identified in a woman aged 18 to 35 in good health. The V call is TRBV14, the J call TRBJ2-7, with D possibly matching TRBD1 (5 bases). The specimen was CD4+ T cells sorted from blood. CDR3 sequence reads: CASMGRDYEQYF. CDR3 sequence (DNA): TGTGCCAGCATGGGCAGGGACTACGAGCAGTACTTC.